This entry lists 16 T cell receptor beta chains sequenced from one sample in a study of blood T cell repertoires in COVID-19. Repertoires were generated with immunoSEQ multiplex PCR, while TCRdb's copy carries only in-frame clones and drops some. This table holds 150,000 to 200,000 clones, approximately 90% found once. The sample taken for sequencing was peripheral blood. The receptors originated from a man between 18 and 35 years old with active or convalescent COVID-19.

This sequence joins TRBV20-1 and TRBJ2-3, with 10 bases matching TRBD2. The CDR3 is 14 residues long. The J segment lost 8 bases and the V segment lost 3 bases, leaving 8 bases of the junction unmatched. The V gene's germline CDR1 is DFQATT and CDR2 SNEGSKA (reference sequence). The chain's CDR3 is CSASGGTSDVTQYF. DNA of the CDR3: TGCAGTGCTAGTGGGGGGACTAGCGATGTTACGCAGTATTTT.

V is TRBV11-3 and J is TRBJ2-2; 9 nucleotides agree with TRBD2. Germline CDR1 SGHNT, CDR2 YENEEA. The CDR3 is 16 amino acids. J lost 4 bases, V lost 5 bases, and 8 bases had no gene match. CDR3 region: CASSPIAGEVTGELFF. The CDR3 nucleotides read TGTGCCAGCAGCCCAATAGCGGGAGAGGTCACCGGGGAGCTGTTTTTT.

The V gene is TRBV3-1 (or the pseudogene TRBV3-2), the J gene TRBJ1-2; D uncertain. This CDR3 region has 13 residues. CDR1 and CDR2 from the germline V gene are LGHDT and YNNKEL (reference sequence). Trimming shortened V by 6 bases and J by 5 bases, and 13 bases separated the two germline ends. CDR3 in amino acids: CASSRDNAYGYTF. The CDR3 DNA follows: TGTGCCAGCAGTCGAGACAATGCGTATGGCTACACCTTC.

The rearrangement uses TRBV11-1 and TRBJ2-1; TRBD2 agrees at 7 bases. Per germline, CDR1 SGHAT and CDR2 FQDESV (reference sequence). The CDR3 has 15 residues. J was trimmed by 9 bases and V by 4 bases; bases with no gene match: 12. For the CDR3, the DNA is TGTGCCAGCAGCTCCTCCACAGCGGGACGTCTTGAGCAGTTCTTC. Translation gives CASSSSTAGRLEQFF.

On this clone: This sample includes further DNA sequences coding for the same CDR3. This chain uses TRBV30 with TRBJ2-5; tentative D call: TRBD2 (6 bases). The CDR3 is 11 amino acids. V was cut by 4 bases and J by 5 bases, with 8 bases left in between. Germline V lookup: CDR1 GTSNPN, CDR2 SVGIG (reference sequence). As DNA, the CDR3 is TGTGCCTGGACAGGAGGGGAGACCCAGTACTTC. The encoded protein is CAWTGGETQYF. Full variable domain (remainder filled in from reference TRBV30 and TRBJ2-5): SQTIHQWPATLVQPVGSPLSLECTVEGTSNPNLYWYRQAAGRGLQLLFYSVGIGQISSEVPQNLSASRPQDRQFILSSKKLLLSDSGFYLCAWTGGETQYFGPGTRLLVL.

About this clone itself: An end of the junction differs from the germline gene, which may be a read error. CDR3 in DNA: TGTGCCAGCCGTTTATCGGCCCCAGGGCAGGTTTTCTTT. Its protein product is CASRLSAPGQVFF. The genes are TRBV18 and TRBJ1-5; a weak D match, TRBD1 (5 bases). The CDR3 runs 13 residues. The V gene's germline CDR1 is KGHSH and CDR2 LQKENI.

The V call is TRBV9, the J call TRBJ2-1; tentative D call: TRBD1 (5 bases). Germline V gene lookup returns CDR1 SGDLS and CDR2 YYNGEE. Trimming left V 0 bases short and J 5 bases short, with 15 bases between. The CDR3 has 16 residues. DNA of the CDR3: TGTGCCAGCAGCGTAGGGGGCAGGGTCACACACAATGAGCAGTTCTTC. Its translation is CASSVGGRVTHNEQFF. Filled out from reference TRBV9 and TRBJ2-1, the complete variable domain reads DSGVTQTPKHLITATGQRVTLRCSPRSGDLSVYWYQQSLDQGLQFLIQYYNGEERAKGNILERFSAQQFPDLHSELNLSSLELGDSALYFCASSVGGRVTHNEQFFGPGTRLTVL.

The chain uses TRBV5-1 and TRBJ1-2, with 8 bases identical to TRBD1. CDR3 size: 15 residues. Germline loops: CDR1 SGHRS, CDR2 YFSETQ. The ends lost 2 bases at V and 4 bases at J; junction bases unmatched: 7. CDR3 in amino acids: CASSLITGGGYGYTF. The CDR3 DNA follows: TGCGCCAGCAGCTTAATCACAGGGGGTGGCTATGGCTACACCTTC.

This chain joins TRBV2 and TRBJ1-5; D ambiguous. The CDR3 is made up of 13 amino acids. Per germline, CDR1 SNHLY and CDR2 FYNNEI. The V gene lost 8 bases and the J gene lost 0 bases, with 8 bases spanning the gap. CDR3 amino acids: CASLQNSNQPQHF. CDR3 in DNA: TGTGCCAGCCTGCAGAATAGCAATCAGCCCCAGCATTTT.

V usage is TRBV7-2 and J usage is TRBJ1-2, with D tentatively TRBD1 (6 bases). V was shortened by 5 bases and J by 8 bases, with 18 bases between the two germline ends. CDR3 length: 14 amino acids. Germline V CDR1 and CDR2: SGHTA, FQGNSA. Written as DNA, the CDR3 is TGTGCCAGCAGCCCGACCCGGGGGGCGCACGGCTACACCTTC. Protein: CASSPTRGAHGYTF.

CDR3 residues: CSASFTGSWGETQYF. As DNA, the CDR3 is TGCAGTGCTAGTTTCACAGGGAGCTGGGGAGAGACCCAGTACTTC. The gene calls are TRBV20-1 and TRBJ2-5; D may be TRBD1 (6 bases). The germline V gene encodes CDR1 DFQATT and CDR2 SNEGSKA (reference sequence). V lost 3 bases and J lost 4, with 18 bases in between. The CDR3 length is 15 residues.

The sample holds a few counts of this clone. J is TRBJ2-1 and V is TRBV7-9, with D unclear. V lost 4 bases and J lost 2, with 15 bases in between. The CDR3 is made up of 16 amino acids. Germline V lookup: CDR1 SEHNR, CDR2 FQNEAQ (reference sequence). The CDR3 sequence is CASSSTFESPYNEQFF. The CDR3 coding sequence is TGTGCCAGCAGCTCAACCTTTGAGTCCCCCTACAATGAGCAGTTCTTC.

The J gene is TRBJ2-7, the V gene TRBV4-2; no definite D call. Trimming shortened V by 1 base and J by 0 bases, and 10 bases separated the two germline ends. The CDR3 totals 15 residues. Germline values: CDR1 LGHNA, CDR2 YNFKEQ. CDR3 sequence (DNA): TGTGCCAGCAGCCAAGGCTCGGTACCCTCCTACGAGCAGTACTTC. Its protein product is CASSQGSVPSYEQYF.

This chain links TRBV7-8 with TRBJ2-7, with D possibly TRBD2 on 5 matching bases. V was shortened by 2 bases and J by 5 bases, with 10 bases between the two germline ends. This CDR3 spans 13 amino acids. CDR1 is SGHVS and CDR2 is FQNEAQ in the germline V gene. The CDR3 protein is CASSLSGYHEQYF. The CDR3 bases are TGTGCCAGCAGCTTAAGCGGTTATCACGAGCAGTACTTC.

The chain joins TRBV13 to TRBJ2-7; tentatively, D is TRBD2 (6 bases). The CDR3 consists of 15 residues. Germline-derived CDR1 and CDR2 are PRHDT and FYEKMQ (reference sequence). Trimming stripped 7 bases from V and 4 bases from J, with 20 bases between. CDR3 in amino acids: CASTSLGEARYEQYF. As DNA, the CDR3 is TGTGCCAGCACCTCTCTTGGGGAGGCCCGTTACGAGCAGTACTTC.

This chain uses TRBV5-1 with TRBJ1-1; 9 nucleotides align to TRBD1. Germline V gene data show CDR1 as SGHRS and CDR2 as YFSETQ. This CDR3 comprises 16 residues. The J segment lost 4 bases and the V segment lost 1 base, leaving 8 bases of the junction unmatched. The CDR3 spells CASSLTGTGYITEAFF. The DNA for the CDR3 is TGCGCCAGCAGCTTGACCGGGACAGGGTATATCACTGAAGCTTTCTTT.